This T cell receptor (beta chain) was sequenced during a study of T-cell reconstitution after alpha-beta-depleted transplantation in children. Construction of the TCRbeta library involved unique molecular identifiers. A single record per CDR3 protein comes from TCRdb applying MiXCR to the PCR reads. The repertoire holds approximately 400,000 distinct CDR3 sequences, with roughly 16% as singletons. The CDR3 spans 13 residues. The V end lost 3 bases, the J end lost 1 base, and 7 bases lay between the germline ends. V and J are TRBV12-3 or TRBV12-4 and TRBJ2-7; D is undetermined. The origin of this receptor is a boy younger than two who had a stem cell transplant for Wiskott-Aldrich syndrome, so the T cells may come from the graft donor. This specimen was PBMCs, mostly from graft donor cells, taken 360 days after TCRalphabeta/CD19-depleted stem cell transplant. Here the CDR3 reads CASSLKESYEQYF. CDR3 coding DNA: TGTGCCAGCAGTTTGAAAGAATCCTACGAGCAGTACTTC.